Listed here are 26 T cell receptor beta chains from one sample, sequenced in a study of control samples from healthy donors and cancer patients. Here immunoSEQ multiplex PCR was the method, and the copy in TCRdb shows in-frame clones only, minus some. In the table there are 75,000 to 90,000 clones, approximately 89% of which are singletons. Sequencing was performed on blood. The receptors were gathered from a man in his forties or fifties in good health.

The rearrangement joins TRBV25-1 to TRBJ2-3; possibly TRBD2 for D (6 bases). This CDR3 spans 14 amino acids. The ends were cut back, 1 base at V and 1 base at J, with 6 bases in the middle. Looked up from germline, CDR1 is MGHDK and CDR2 is SYGVNS. The DNA of the CDR3 is TGTGCCAGCAGTGAATCGGGGGGCACAGATACGCAGTATTTT. It is translated as CASSESGGTDTQYF.

This clone was counted a few times. The chain recombines TRBV6-5 with TRBJ1-4; no clear D gene. V shed 2 bases and J shed 4 bases, with 8 bases lying between them. Germline V gene lookup returns CDR1 MNHEY and CDR2 SVGAGI. This CDR3 contains 14 residues. This CDR3 is CASSYGRLNEKLFF. In nucleotides, the CDR3 is TGTGCCAGCAGTTACGGCAGACTTAATGAAAAACTGTTTTTT.

The CDR3 sequence: CASRPRGWGTEAFF. The CDR3 DNA sequence: TGCGCCAGCAGACCTAGGGGCTGGGGTACTGAAGCTTTCTTT. The chain is built from TRBV5-1 and TRBJ1-1; tentative D call: TRBD1 (5 bases). Germline V CDR1 and CDR2: SGHRS, YFSETQ. This CDR3 spans 14 amino acids. The ends were cut back, 5 bases at V and 5 bases at J, with 16 bases in the middle.

This chain joins TRBV5-6 and TRBJ1-3, with D perhaps TRBD1 (5 bases). V was cut by 0 bases and J by 4 bases, with 11 bases left in between. Germline CDR1 and CDR2: SGHDT and YYEEEE. The length of the CDR3 is 15 residues. The CDR3 reads CASSLVPGQGNTIYF. CDR3 coding DNA: TGTGCCAGCAGCTTGGTGCCAGGACAAGGAAACACCATATATTTT.

The V call is TRBV12-3 or TRBV12-4, the J call TRBJ2-7; D ambiguous. The CDR3 extends over 12 amino acids. The V gene lost 3 bases and the J gene lost 4 bases, with 7 bases spanning the gap. The CDR3 spells CASSFLDYEQYF. CDR3 bases: TGTGCCAGCAGTTTTCTCGATTACGAGCAGTACTTC.

The V gene is TRBV25-1, the J gene TRBJ2-7, with D possibly TRBD2 on 5 matching bases. The CDR3 loop spans 15 amino acids. The germline V gene encodes CDR1 MGHDK and CDR2 SYGVNS. The V end lost 5 bases, the J end lost 6 bases, and 20 bases lay between the germline ends. CDR3 amino acids: CASSTPGSAVTEQYF. CDR3 coding DNA: TGTGCCAGCAGTACACCGGGATCCGCAGTAACCGAGCAGTACTTC.

This clone showed up just once. The chain combines TRBV7-2 with TRBJ1-1; possible D gene TRBD1, 6 bases. This CDR3 region has 15 residues. Looked up from germline, CDR1 is SGHTA and CDR2 is FQGNSA. Trimming removed 0 bases at V and 10 bases at J, with 18 bases between. This CDR3 is CASSLAAGVLFGAFF. The CDR3 nucleotides are TGTGCCAGCAGCTTAGCGGCAGGGGTATTGTTCGGAGCTTTCTTT.

The J gene is TRBJ2-7, the V gene TRBV5-1, with 11 bases matching TRBD2. Germline CDR1 and CDR2: SGHRS and YFSETQ. This CDR3 contains 14 residues. Trimming took 4 bases from V and 7 from J; bases not matched to a gene: 7. DNA of the CDR3: TGCGCCAGCAGCCTAACTAGCGGGAGTCTGGAGCAGTACTTC. This codes for CASSLTSGSLEQYF. The variable domain in full, completed from reference TRBV5-1 and TRBJ2-7, reads KAGVTQTPRYLIKTRGQQVTLSCSPISGHRSVSWYQQTPGQGLQFLFEYFSETQRNKGNFPGRFSGRQFSNSRSEMNVSTLELGDSALYLCASSLTSGSLEQYFGPGTRLTVT.

The rearrangement uses TRBV7-6 and TRBJ2-7, with TRBD2 matching 10 bases. J was trimmed by 3 bases and V by 1 base; bases with no gene match: 15. Germline V CDR1 and CDR2: SGHVS, FNYEAQ. CDR3 size: 19 residues. CDR3 amino acids: CASSLVGAKRGGEFYEQYF. In DNA, the CDR3 is TGTGCCAGCAGCTTAGTCGGGGCAAAGCGGGGGGGCGAATTCTACGAGCAGTACTTC.

The genes are TRBV5-1 and TRBJ1-4; TRBD1 aligns across 7 bases. The germline CDR1 and CDR2 sequences are SGHRS and YFSETQ. This CDR3 has 14 amino acids. V lost 4 bases and J lost 8; bases outside the gene matches: 8. Written as DNA, the CDR3 is TGCGCCAGCAGCCTTGAGGGGGCGCGGGAAAAACTGTTTTTT. Amino acid sequence: CASSLEGAREKLFF.

This rearrangement joins TRBV7-9 to TRBJ2-7, with TRBD2 as a possible D gene (7 bases). CDR1 SEHNR and CDR2 FQNEAQ come from the germline V gene (reference sequence). This CDR3 has 16 residues. The V end was cut by 5 bases, the J end by 1 base, with 18 bases between. In DNA, the CDR3 is TGTGCCAGCAGCCCCCATAGGGGGGGAAGTTCCTACGAGCAGTACTTC. Protein sequence: CASSPHRGGSSYEQYF.

This chain joins TRBV5-3 and TRBJ2-1; TRBD1 aligns across 10 bases. Being an ORF, TRBV5-3 has a function that is uncertain. Losses at the gene ends were 5 bases for V and 6 bases for J; bases not matched to a gene: 11. This CDR3 is 16 amino acids long. The CDR3 protein is CARRMGTGVVGNEQFF. DNA of the CDR3: TGTGCCAGAAGAATGGGGACAGGGGTAGTGGGCAATGAGCAGTTCTTC.

The chain uses TRBV18 and TRBJ1-1, with D unclear. V was shortened by 3 bases and J by 3 bases, with 8 bases between the two germline ends. The CDR3 length is 13 residues. The V gene's germline CDR1 is KGHSH and CDR2 LQKENI. The CDR3 DNA follows: TGTGCCAGCTCACCTCTGGGTGACACTGAAGCTTTCTTT. Its protein is CASSPLGDTEAFF.

The chain combines TRBV24-1 with TRBJ2-2; TRBD1 might be the D (6 bases). Germline values: CDR1 KGHDR, CDR2 SFDVKD. The CDR3 runs to 15 residues. V lost 7 bases to trimming and J lost 0 bases, with 11 bases between them. DNA for the CDR3: TGTGCCACCAGAAAGACAGGAACGAACACCGGGGAGCTGTTTTTT. Translation: CATRKTGTNTGELFF.

V usage is TRBV30 and J usage is TRBJ1-2; D is possibly TRBD1 (5 bases). This CDR3 contains 15 residues. The germline CDR1 and CDR2 sequences are GTSNPN and SVGIG (reference sequence). V lost 3 bases to trimming and J lost 3 bases, with 17 bases between them. The CDR3 bases are TGTGCCTGGAGCGACGGGGACGTCGCCGACTATGGCTACACCTTC. It yields the protein CAWSDGDVADYGYTF.

The genes are TRBV2 and TRBJ2-3; 8 bases are shared with TRBD2. The germline V gene has CDR1 SNHLY and CDR2 FYNNEI. CDR3 size: 16 residues. V shed 5 bases and J 3 bases; nucleotides not matched to a gene: 10. DNA for the CDR3: TGTGCCAGCAGTCGGACTAGCATCTCTTTTACAGATACGCAGTATTTT. The encoded protein is CASSRTSISFTDTQYF.

The count of this clone is one. This chain connects TRBV6-5 to TRBJ1-6; D is undetermined. Trimming stripped 6 bases from V and 7 bases from J, with 13 bases between. Germline CDR1 MNHEY, CDR2 SVGAGI. This CDR3 has 14 amino acids. DNA for the CDR3: TGTGCCAGCAGAAAGGACGGTGGGAATTCACCCCTCCACTTT. As protein: CASRKDGGNSPLHF.

The CDR3 DNA reads as TGCGCCAGCAGCCAATATAATCTTGGGGGCCCTAGCACAGATACGCAGTATTTT. Its translation: CASSQYNLGGPSTDTQYF. The chain uses TRBV4-1 and TRBJ2-3; D perhaps matches TRBD1 (6 bases). CDR1 and CDR2 from the germline V gene are MGHRA and YSYEKL. The CDR3 consists of 18 residues. Trimming cost V 2 bases and J 0 bases, with 18 bases left between them.

As for this clone: The sample holds other DNA sequences that translate to the same CDR3. The rearrangement uses TRBV19 and TRBJ1-6, with a weak D call TRBD1 (5 bases). Trimming cost V 5 bases and J 4 bases, with 15 bases left between them. The germline V gene has CDR1 LNHDA and CDR2 SQIVND (reference sequence). There are 16 residues in the CDR3. The CDR3 nucleotides read TGTGCCAGTAGTGGGGGGGACGGGGGGTATAATTCACCCCTCCACTTT. Translation: CASSGGDGGYNSPLHF.

The rearrangement joins TRBV6-1 to TRBJ1-2; 8 bases map to TRBD1. Germline-derived CDR1 and CDR2 are MNHNS and SASEGT. The CDR3 runs 15 residues. Trimming took 3 bases from V and 5 from J; bases not matched to a gene: 8. CDR3 DNA sequence: TGTGCCAGCAGTGACGGACAGGGCACGAGATATGGCTACACCTTC. It yields the protein CASSDGQGTRYGYTF.

V gene TRBV30 combines with J gene TRBJ1-6; D is unresolved. The CDR3 runs to 15 residues. The germline V and J ends were trimmed by 2 bases and 3 bases, with 11 bases remaining between them. CDR1 is GTSNPN, CDR2 SVGIG, per germline (reference sequence). The CDR3 coding sequence is TGTGCCTGGAGTCCTGGGTCCTTCTATAATTCACCCCTCCACTTT. This encodes CAWSPGSFYNSPLHF.

The chain joins TRBV7-2 to TRBJ2-7; D is perhaps TRBD1 or TRBD2 (5 bases each). The CDR3 is 15 residues long. The germline CDR1 and CDR2 sequences are SGHTA and FQGNSA. Trimming took off 1 base at V and 5 bases at J, with 15 bases between the two ends. The CDR3 spells CASSLGTPRGNEQYF. Written as DNA, the CDR3 is TGTGCCAGCAGCTTAGGGACTCCACGGGGCAACGAGCAGTACTTC.

The CDR3 loop reads CASGFGPQGHNEQFF. In nucleotides, the CDR3 is TGTGCTAGTGGTTTTGGTCCTCAGGGCCACAATGAGCAGTTCTTC. The chain couples TRBV12-5 to TRBJ2-1; the D gene is possibly TRBD1 (5 bases). Germline V lookup: CDR1 LGHNT, CDR2 FRNRAP. V lost 3 bases, J lost 5 bases, and 14 bases lay in between. CDR3 size: 15 residues. The entire variable domain, with the rest obtained from reference TRBV12-5 and TRBJ2-1, is as follows: DARVTQTPRHKVTEMGQEVTMRCQPILGHNTVFWYRQTMMQGLELLAYFRNRAPLDDSGMPKDRFSAEMPDATLATLKIQPSEPRDSAVYFCASGFGPQGHNEQFFGPGTRLTVL.

This chain connects TRBV24-1 to TRBJ2-1, with TRBD1 matching over 9 bases. CDR3 length: 15 amino acids. Looked up from germline, CDR1 is KGHDR and CDR2 is SFDVKD. The trim removed 5 bases at V and 2 bases at J, leaving 3 bases unmatched. The DNA of the CDR3 is TGTGCCACCAGTGTCCGGGACAGGGCCTACAATGAGCAGTTCTTC. It is translated as CATSVRDRAYNEQFF.

This clone was seen a single time. This chain connects TRBV2 to TRBJ1-1; weak D call: TRBD1 (5 bases). Germline V gene data show CDR1 as SNHLY and CDR2 as FYNNEI. This CDR3 region has 12 residues. V dropped 1 base and J dropped 7 bases, with 7 bases sitting between them. CDR3 nucleotide sequence: TGTGCCAGCAGTGAAGACAGGTTTGAAGCTTTCTTT. It translates to CASSEDRFEAFF.

The chain employs TRBV14 and TRBJ2-6; D gene uncertain. V lost 1 base, J lost 4 bases, and 8 bases lay in between. The CDR3 runs 15 residues. Germline lookup yields CDR1 SGHDN and CDR2 FVKESK. The CDR3 DNA is TGTGCCAGCAGCCAAGTGAGTGGAGGGGCCAACGTCCTGACTTTC. Encoded protein: CASSQVSGGANVLTF.